Listed below are T cell receptor beta chains from one sample, sequenced in a study of beta chain features in type 1 diabetes. The repertoire was sequenced with immunoSEQ multiplex PCR; TCRdb's copy has only in-frame clones and lacks some. Of a few hundred thousand clones listed, roughly an eighth were seen once; the top ten hold more than 0.015%. Sample: naive CD4+ T cells from blood. These receptor sequences come from a man younger than 30 in good health. Both conserved end residues are part of each CDR3. Each record gives: D gene, V gene, clone size, J gene, CDR3 DNA, CDR3 protein. D genes are given only for firm matches. For some rows the clone size is stated as once, few or many, or as a class when expanded; others skip it.

D gene: NA; V gene: TRBV19; clone size: NA; J gene: TRBJ1-3; CDR3 DNA: TGTGCCAGTAGTATCTCGGGATCTGGAAACACCATATATTTT; CDR3 protein: CASSISGSGNTIYF
D gene: NA; V gene: TRBV9; clone size: NA; J gene: TRBJ2-1; CDR3 DNA: TGTGCCAGCAGCGTAGAGCGCGGGGAGCAGTTCTTC; CDR3 protein: CASSVERGEQFF
D gene: NA; V gene: TRBV29-1; clone size: NA; J gene: TRBJ2-7; CDR3 DNA: TGCAGCGTTATATCAAGGAGCACCTACGAGCAGTACTTC; CDR3 protein: CSVISRSTYEQYF
D gene: TRBD1; V gene: TRBV7-2; clone size: NA; J gene: TRBJ1-1; CDR3 DNA: TGTGCCAGCAGCCTCAACAGGGGCGGGAACACTGAAGCTTTCTTT; CDR3 protein: CASSLNRGGNTEAFF
D gene: TRBD1; V gene: TRBV9; clone size: few; J gene: TRBJ1-4; CDR3 DNA: TGTGCCAGCACAAGAGGGGGCGCCCCCGATGAAAAACTGTTTTTT; CDR3 protein: CASTRGGAPDEKLFF
D gene: NA; V gene: TRBV4-3; clone size: NA; J gene: TRBJ2-7; CDR3 DNA: TGCGCCAGCAGCCAAGATTTGGGGAGCTACGAGCAGTACTTC; CDR3 protein: CASSQDLGSYEQYF
D gene: NA; V gene: TRBV7-9; clone size: NA; J gene: TRBJ1-4; CDR3 DNA: TGTGCCAGCAGCTGGGGAACGGGCCGGGACTCGGAAAAACTGTTTTTT; CDR3 protein: CASSWGTGRDSEKLFF
D gene: NA; V gene: TRBV7-7; clone size: few; J gene: TRBJ1-1; CDR3 DNA: TGTGCCAGCAGCTTCTCCTCTACCACTGAAGCTTTCTTT; CDR3 protein: CASSFSSTTEAFF
D gene: NA; V gene: TRBV4-2; clone size: few; J gene: TRBJ2-3; CDR3 DNA: TGTGCCAGCAGCCAAGGAACGGCAGATACGCAGTATTTT; CDR3 protein: CASSQGTADTQYF
D gene: NA; V gene: TRBV28; clone size: few; J gene: TRBJ2-7; CDR3 DNA: TGTGCCAGCATGGGGAGTAGATCCTACGAGCAGTACTTC; CDR3 protein: CASMGSRSYEQYF
D gene: TRBD1; V gene: TRBV4-1; clone size: NA; J gene: TRBJ1-5; CDR3 DNA: TGCGCCAGCAGCCCCCATGGACAGGAGGGTCAGCCCCAGCATTTT; CDR3 protein: CASSPHGQEGQPQHF
D gene: TRBD1; V gene: TRBV7-2; clone size: NA; J gene: TRBJ1-6; CDR3 DNA: TGTGCCAGCAGCAGAGGACAGGGGGGCGGATCACCCCTCCACTTT; CDR3 protein: CASSRGQGGGSPLHF
D gene: NA; V gene: TRBV7-3; clone size: NA; J gene: TRBJ2-7; CDR3 DNA: TGTGCCAGCAGCTTTGGGGAGGCCAGGGGGGTGGGCGAGCAGTACTTC; CDR3 protein: CASSFGEARGVGEQYF